Reported below is one T cell receptor (beta chain). The authors' processing: How many nucleated cells were present was estimated from reference gene primer amplification. The protocol was immunoSEQ multiplex PCR, while the TCRdb copy is restricted to in-frame clones and leaves out a portion. The V and J calls and clone size are taken from that table; D and trimming were inferred from the DNA. The sample comprises roughly 83,000 clones, more than 85% of which are singletons, and around 7.8% rests with the top ten. V dropped 6 bases and J dropped 13; count of bases not matched to a gene: 10. From germline, CDR1 is SGHVT and CDR2 SQSDAQ. This CDR3 is 13 amino acids long. These data originate in a study of blood T cell repertoires in COVID-19. As for the study in general: Italy, Spain and the United States were the sources of the convalescent and acute COVID-19 samples.

The source is an elderly man with active or convalescent COVID-19. What was sequenced was peripheral blood. The chain links TRBV7-4 to TRBJ2-7, with 12 bases identical to TRBD2. The CDR3 DNA reads as TGTGCCAGCAGTCAACTAAGGACTAGCGGGGTCTACGTC. Encoded protein: CASSQLRTSGVYV.